This T cell receptor beta chain was sequenced during a study of CD8 T cells in ankylosing spondylitis. Molecular-barcoded quantitative 5'-RACE produced these TCR beta libraries. MiXCR, run by TCRdb on the 5' RACE reads, gives a single entry per CDR3 protein. This sample has a few hundred thousand distinct CDR3 sequences, with about 10% found just once. The CDR3 runs to 14 residues. Germline CDR1 and CDR2: LGHNA and YNFKEQ. Trimming pared 2 bases from V and 0 bases from J, leaving 5 bases between. There are many counts of this clonotype. This sequence was found in a male donor with ankylosing spondylitis or in good health (not recorded which). The sample comprised blood, either unsorted or a sorted T cell fraction (not recorded which). The chain links TRBV4-2 to TRBJ1-5; D is undetermined. For the CDR3, the DNA is TGTGCCAGCAGCCAATACACTAGCAATCAGCCCCAGCATTTT. Its protein is CASSQYTSNQPQHF.